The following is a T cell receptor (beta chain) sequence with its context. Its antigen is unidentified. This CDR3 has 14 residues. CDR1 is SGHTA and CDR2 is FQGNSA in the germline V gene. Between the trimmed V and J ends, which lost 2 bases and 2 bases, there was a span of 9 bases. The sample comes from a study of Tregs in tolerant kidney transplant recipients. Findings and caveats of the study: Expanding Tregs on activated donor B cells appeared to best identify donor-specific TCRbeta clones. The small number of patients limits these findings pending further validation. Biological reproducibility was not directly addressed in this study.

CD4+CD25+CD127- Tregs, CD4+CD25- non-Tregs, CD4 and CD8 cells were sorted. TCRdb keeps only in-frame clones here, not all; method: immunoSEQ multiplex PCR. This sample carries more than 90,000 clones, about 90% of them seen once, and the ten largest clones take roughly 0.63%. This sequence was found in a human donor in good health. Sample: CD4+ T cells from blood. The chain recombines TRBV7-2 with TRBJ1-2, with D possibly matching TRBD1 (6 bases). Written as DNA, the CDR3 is TGTGCCAGCAGCTTATTTACAGGGAACTATGGCTACACCTTC. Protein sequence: CASSLFTGNYGYTF. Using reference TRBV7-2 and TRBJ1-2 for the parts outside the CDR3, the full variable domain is GAGVSQSPSNKVTEKGKDVELRCDPISGHTALYWYRQSLGQGLEFLIYFQGNSAPDKSGLPSDRFSAERTGGSVSTLTIQRTQQEDSAVYLCASSLFTGNYGYTFGSGTRLTVV.